This TCR beta chain was identified during a study of OX40 agonist ivuxolimab in advanced cancers. With regard to this clone: What it recognizes is unknown.

V was clipped by 5 bases and J by 5 bases; unmatched bases: 9. Germline-derived CDR1 and CDR2 are KGHSH and LQKENI. The CDR3 is 16 amino acids. The repertoire was sequenced with immunoSEQ multiplex PCR; TCRdb's copy has only in-frame clones and lacks some. The sample shows 89,000 or so clones, approximately 86% of them seen only once. General observations from the study: Fewer expanded clones were found on average in CD4+ than in CD8+ T cells.

The receptor was derived from an adult with an advanced solid tumor such as melanoma, head and neck, liver or kidney cancer. This sample comprised CD4+ or CD8+ T cells sorted from blood, obtained in a trial of the OX40 agonist ivuxolimab. The chain uses TRBV18 and TRBJ2-5, with TRBD1 identical over 12 bases. The CDR3 is CASSFSGTGGLETQYF. In nucleotides, the CDR3 is TGTGCCAGCTCATTTTCCGGGACAGGGGGCTTGGAGACCCAGTACTTC.